This note documents a single T cell receptor beta chain sequence. The authors ran a second PCR of about 6 to 11 cycles using a sample-barcoded 5' primer and a J-beta primer mix. A single record per CDR3 protein comes from TCRdb applying MiXCR to the 5' RACE reads. This sample has about 1.4 million distinct CDR3 sequences, with roughly 60% found just once. Germline loops: CDR1 MDHEN, CDR2 SYDVKM. J gave up 0 bases and V 5 bases, and 8 bases lay outside the gene matches. This CDR3 has 17 amino acids. This entry is derived from a study of blood T cells in healthy people across ages. Source material: blood. The TCR comes from a man between 18 and 35 years old in good health. The genes are TRBV28 and TRBJ1-4, with 8 bases fitting TRBD1. The CDR3 loop reads CASSLGTGRATNEKLFF. The CDR3 region has the DNA TGTGCCAGCAGTCTCGGGACAGGACGTGCAACTAATGAAAAACTGTTTTTT. Full variable domain (missing parts from reference TRBV28 and TRBJ1-4): DVKVTQSSRYLVKRTGEKVFLECVQDMDHENMFWYRQDPGLGLRLIYFSYDVKMKEKGDIPEGYSVSREKKERFSLILESASTNQTSMYLCASSLGTGRATNEKLFFGSGTQLSVL.